These 29 T cell receptor beta chains came from one sample sequenced in a study of CD8 T cells in Susac syndrome. Random hexamers were used to reverse transcribe an amount of roughly 0.45 to 1 ug RNA. From the immunoSEQ multiplex PCR reads, TCRdb called clonotypes with MiXCR, one entry per CDR3 protein. The sample has 130,000 to 150,000 distinct CDR3 sequences; approximately 96% are singletons. The sample was CD4+ T cells from PBMCs. The receptors come from a human donor with Susac syndrome.

The chain uses TRBV27 and TRBJ1-2; possible D gene TRBD1, 5 bases. Germline V gene lookup returns CDR1 MNHEY and CDR2 SMNVEV (reference sequence). The CDR3 runs to 11 residues. V lost 7 bases, J lost 4 bases, and 7 bases lay in between. CDR3 sequence reads: CASTGAYGYTF. The CDR3 DNA reads TGTGCCAGCACCGGGGCCTATGGCTACACCTTC.

This chain links TRBV20-1 with TRBJ2-2, with D hard to call. The CDR3 length is 14 residues. V lost 5 bases, J lost 0 bases, and 10 bases lay in between. In germline, CDR1 is DFQATT, CDR2 SNEGSKA (reference sequence). CDR3 nucleotide sequence: TGCAGTGCTCTGTACTCCGCGAACACCGGGGAGCTGTTTTTT. Translating it yields CSALYSANTGELFF.

The chain recombines TRBV7-3 with TRBJ2-3; D may be TRBD1 (5 bases). CDR3 length equals 15 residues. The germline V gene encodes CDR1 SGHTA and CDR2 FQGTGA. Trimming removed 2 bases from V and 0 bases from J, with 9 bases in between. CDR3 sequence reads: CASSLWGRSTDTQYF. CDR3 nucleotides: TGTGCCAGCAGCTTATGGGGCCGAAGCACAGATACGCAGTATTTT.

The chain employs TRBV9 and TRBJ2-3; the D is unclear. This CDR3 is built from 15 residues. The germline V gene has CDR1 SGDLS and CDR2 YYNGEE. Between the trimmed V and J ends, which lost 6 bases and 2 bases, there was a span of 16 bases. The CDR3 nucleotides are TGTGCCAGCACCATAGGCGGCCAGAACACAGATACGCAGTATTTT. Protein sequence: CASTIGGQNTDTQYF.

The chain employs TRBV9 and TRBJ2-2; a possible D gene is TRBD2 (6 bases). Per the germline V gene, CDR1 is SGDLS and CDR2 is YYNGEE. The CDR3 runs 15 residues. The V and J ends lost 0 bases and 5 bases respectively, with 11 bases between them. CDR3 in DNA: TGTGCCAGCAGCGTAGTGGGGGGACCGACCGGGGAGCTGTTTTTT. Translating gives CASSVVGGPTGELFF.

This sequence joins TRBV20-1 and TRBJ2-3; perhaps D is TRBD1 or TRBD2 (5 bases each). The germline V gene has CDR1 DFQATT and CDR2 SNEGSKA (reference sequence). The CDR3 runs to 15 residues. V lost 0 bases, J lost 4 bases, and 14 bases lay in between. Here the CDR3 reads CSARDLRGRSDTQYF. CDR3 in DNA: TGCAGTGCTAGAGATTTGAGGGGCCGGTCAGATACGCAGTATTTT.

The chain joins TRBV4-1 to TRBJ2-7, with TRBD2 identical over 7 bases. The CDR3 is made up of 15 amino acids. Looked up from germline, CDR1 is MGHRA and CDR2 is YSYEKL. J was trimmed by 6 bases and V by 1 base; bases with no gene match: 9. The CDR3 bases are TGCGCCAGCAGCCAAGGGCGGACTAGTCTTTCCGAGCAGTACTTC. It yields the protein CASSQGRTSLSEQYF.

The chain combines TRBV9 with TRBJ2-3; D could derive from TRBD1 or TRBD2 (5 bases each). The CDR3 is 18 amino acids. Trimming left V 1 base short and J 3 bases short, with 21 bases between. In germline, CDR1 is SGDLS, CDR2 YYNGEE. CDR3 sequence reads: CASSVKTGTPKGTDTQYF. The CDR3 nucleotides are TGTGCCAGCAGCGTAAAAACCGGGACCCCCAAGGGGACAGATACGCAGTATTTT.

The J gene is TRBJ2-7, the V gene TRBV5-6; no clear D. V dropped 3 bases and J dropped 0 bases, with 13 bases sitting between them. The CDR3 sequence is 15 residues long. Germline V gives CDR1 SGHDT, CDR2 YYEEEE. The DNA of the CDR3 is TGTGCCAGCAGCTCCTACGCTCCCGGCTCCTACGAGCAGTACTTC. Translated: CASSSYAPGSYEQYF.

V usage is TRBV14 and J usage is TRBJ2-1; perhaps TRBD2 as D (5 bases). CDR1 and CDR2 from the germline V gene are SGHDN and FVKESK. V shed 3 bases and J shed 3 bases, with 12 bases lying between them. The CDR3 spans 15 residues. The CDR3 DNA reads TGTGCCAGCAGCCAGCCCGGACTGATCTACAATGAGCAGTTCTTC. This codes for CASSQPGLIYNEQFF.

This chain connects TRBV20-1 to TRBJ2-6, with D possibly matching TRBD2 (5 bases). V shed 4 bases and J shed 3 bases, with 7 bases lying between them. The CDR3 is made up of 13 amino acids. The germline gives CDR1 DFQATT, CDR2 SNEGSKA (reference sequence). This chain's CDR3 is CSATGFGANVLTF. The DNA for the CDR3 is TGCAGTGCTACGGGGTTTGGGGCCAACGTCCTGACTTTC.

This clonotype is a singleton in its sample. The V call is TRBV5-6, the J call TRBJ1-1, with TRBD1 matching over 8 bases. The CDR3 contains 13 residues. J gave up 3 bases and V 8 bases, and 6 bases lay outside the gene matches. The germline gives CDR1 SGHDT, CDR2 YYEEEE. The CDR3 region has the DNA TGTGCCAGAGCCAGACAGGGGTACACTGAAGCTTTCTTT. It is translated as CARARQGYTEAFF.

This chain connects TRBV4-1 to TRBJ2-6; D uncertain. Germline V CDR1 and CDR2: MGHRA, YSYEKL. The CDR3 loop spans 18 amino acids. The germline V and J ends were trimmed by 4 bases and 0 bases, with 16 bases remaining between them. The CDR3 DNA follows: TGCGCCAGCAGCCCCGAATCGGGCTCTTACTCTGGGGCCAACGTCCTGACTTTC. This encodes CASSPESGSYSGANVLTF.

This chain links TRBV18 with TRBJ1-6; D is possibly TRBD1 (6 bases). CDR3 length: 14 residues. The V and J ends lost 2 bases and 7 bases respectively, with 9 bases between them. In germline, CDR1 is KGHSH, CDR2 LQKENI. The CDR3 DNA follows: TGTGCCAGCTCACCAGGGGACATCAATTCACCCCTCCACTTT. Its protein product is CASSPGDINSPLHF.

This clonotype was picked up a small number of times. J is TRBJ2-7 and V is TRBV12-3 or TRBV12-4; D ambiguous. V was shortened by 9 bases and J by 3 bases, with 9 bases between the two germline ends. The CDR3 has 11 residues. The CDR3 sequence is CASSLGYEQYF. CDR3 nucleotides: TGTGCCAGTAGTCTGGGCTACGAGCAGTACTTC.

This clonotype occurred once. The chain employs TRBV18 and TRBJ2-1; D is undetermined. V lost 3 bases, J lost 6 bases, and 9 bases lay in between. Per germline, CDR1 KGHSH and CDR2 LQKENI. This CDR3 comprises 13 residues. The CDR3 bases are TGTGCCAGCTCACCCAACGCCGGCAATGAGCAGTTCTTC. This gives the protein CASSPNAGNEQFF. Variable domain in full (rest from reference TRBV18 and TRBJ2-1): NAGVMQNPRHLVRRRGQEARLRCSPMKGHSHVYWYRQLPEEGLKFMVYLQKENIIDESGMPKERFSAEFPKEGPSILRIQQVVRGDSAAYFCASSPNAGNEQFFGPGTRLTVL.

The V call is TRBV6-5, the J call TRBJ1-2, with TRBD1 matching over 8 bases. The CDR3 has 13 amino acids. The trim removed 6 bases at V and 7 bases at J, leaving 7 bases unmatched. Germline V gene sequence: CDR1 MNHEY, CDR2 SVGAGI. The CDR3 sequence: CASRLQGVAGYTF. As DNA, the CDR3 is TGTGCCAGCAGGCTACAGGGGGTGGCTGGCTACACCTTC.

This chain joins TRBV29-1 and TRBJ2-2, with TRBD2 matching 15 bases. This CDR3 is built from 15 residues. Germline V CDR1 and CDR2: SQVTM, ANQGSEA. The CDR3 DNA reads as TGCAGTGGACTAGCGGGAGGGATGAACACCGGGGAGCTGTTTTTT. Its protein is CSGLAGGMNTGELFF.

Concerning this clonotype itself: Since no conserved phenylalanine or tryptophan closes the CDR3, a read error is the likely cause. The limits of the CDR3 on the DNA are not certain, so only TCRdb's listed CDR3 is given. The rearrangement joins TRBV15 to TRBJ2-1; the listed D gene, TRBD2, was not tested against the DNA. Looked up from germline, CDR1 is LNHNV and CDR2 is YYDKDF (reference sequence). The CDR3 spans 11 residues, counting both ends. This CDR3 is CAAGRGSGSRL.

This clonotype was recorded only once. The V call is TRBV20-1, the J call TRBJ2-7; D possibly corresponds to TRBD2 (5 bases). The germline CDR1 and CDR2 sequences are DFQATT and SNEGSKA (reference sequence). Trimming removed 4 bases at V and 5 bases at J, with 18 bases between. This CDR3 has 14 amino acids. The DNA of the CDR3 is TGCAGTGCTATCAGGACTCCCCTAGGCGACGAGCAGTACTTC. Translated, it gives CSAIRTPLGDEQYF.

The J gene is TRBJ2-3, the V gene TRBV18; 9 bases fit TRBD2. The CDR3 loop spans 18 amino acids. Germline V gene data show CDR1 as KGHSH and CDR2 as LQKENI. V was pared by 6 bases and J by 4 bases, with 17 bases of the junction left unmatched. DNA of the CDR3: TGTGCCAGCTCCCTTTGGACTAGCGTGACGCGCACGCCAGATACGCAGTATTTT. Translating gives CASSLWTSVTRTPDTQYF.

The chain recombines TRBV19 with TRBJ2-2; perhaps TRBD2 as D (6 bases). Trimming pared 10 bases from V and 5 bases from J, leaving 14 bases between. CDR1 LNHDA and CDR2 SQIVND come from the germline V gene (reference sequence). CDR3 length equals 13 residues. The CDR3 sequence is CATSDYRTGELFF. CDR3 nucleotides: TGTGCCACCTCGGACTATAGGACCGGGGAGCTGTTTTTT.

The rearrangement links TRBV20-1 to TRBJ2-7; 8 bases align to TRBD1. CDR3 length: 14 amino acids. Unmatched junction bases numbered 10, after V lost 7 bases and J lost 2 bases. Per the germline V gene, CDR1 is DFQATT and CDR2 is SNEGSKA (reference sequence). CDR3: CSGIGQGTTYEQYF. The CDR3 region has the DNA TGCAGTGGGATAGGACAGGGAACTACCTACGAGCAGTACTTC.

The sample holds one count of this clonotype. The chain carries TRBV7-9 and TRBJ1-5; D is ambiguous. The CDR3 is made up of 15 amino acids. The germline V and J ends were trimmed by 1 base and 4 bases, with 11 bases remaining between them. Germline-derived CDR1 and CDR2 are SEHNR and FQNEAQ (reference sequence). The CDR3 DNA reads TGTGCCAGCAGCTTAGACCTCCTGGATAATCAGCCCCAGCATTTT. This gives the protein CASSLDLLDNQPQHF.

This clonotype was recorded once. The chain carries TRBV29-1 and TRBJ2-5, with 9 bases that match TRBD2. This CDR3 contains 13 residues. The ends lost 5 bases at V and 4 bases at J; junction bases unmatched: 5. Germline V lookup: CDR1 SQVTM, CDR2 ANQGSEA. The CDR3 sequence is CSVLRAGGETQYF. As DNA, the CDR3 is TGCAGCGTTCTAAGAGCGGGAGGAGAGACCCAGTACTTC.

Concerning this clonotype: A junction end diverges from the germline sequence, so it may reflect a read error. The gene calls are TRBV7-2 and TRBJ2-5; D may be TRBD2 (6 bases). The CDR3 contains 16 residues. Germline CDR1 and CDR2: SGHTA and FQGNSA. This CDR3 reads CASSLAPGPEGETQYF. Here the CDR3 DNA reads TGTGCCAGCAGCCTAGCGCCGGGACCAGAGGGGGAGACCCAGTACTTC. Combining the CDR3 with reference TRBV7-2 and TRBJ2-5 gives the whole variable domain GAGVSQSPSNKVTEKGKDVELRCDPISGHTALYWYRQSLGQGLEFLIYFQGNSAPDKSGLPSDRFSAERTGGSVSTLTIQRTQQEDSAVYLCASSLAPGPEGETQYFGPGTRLLVL.

This chain uses TRBV7-8 with TRBJ2-2; D is uncertain. Deletions cut 4 bases from V and 5 bases from J, with 11 bases between. The CDR3 is 14 amino acids. Germline CDR1 is SGHVS and CDR2 is FQNEAQ. The CDR3 bases are TGTGCCAGCAGCTCCCGGTGGGGTACCGGGGAGCTGTTTTTT. Its protein product is CASSSRWGTGELFF.

The chain joins TRBV7-9 to TRBJ2-3; 8 bases agree with TRBD1. Per germline, CDR1 SEHNR and CDR2 FQNEAQ (reference sequence). This CDR3 spans 15 amino acids. Trimming cost V 5 bases and J 8 bases; bases outside gene matches: 12. CDR3 in amino acids: CASSRDRGQIVTQYF. Written as DNA, the CDR3 is TGTGCCAGCAGCCGAGACAGGGGACAAATAGTTACGCAGTATTTT.

This clonotype was observed once. V is TRBV29-1 and J is TRBJ2-5, with 7 bases aligning to TRBD1. Losses at the gene ends were 4 bases for V and 3 bases for J; bases not matched to a gene: 5. Germline CDR1 SQVTM, CDR2 ANQGSEA. The CDR3 consists of 13 residues. CDR3 sequence reads: CSVGTGAKETQYF. The CDR3 bases are TGCAGCGTTGGAACAGGGGCAAAAGAGACCCAGTACTTC.